Listed below are T cell receptor beta chains from one sample, sequenced in a study of identical twins. One entry per CDR3 protein results from TCRdb running MiXCR on the 5' RACE reads. The data show some 900,000 distinct CDR3 sequences, with roughly an eighth seen just once and around 1.6% held by the top ten. These same data were also listed under a study on yellow fever vaccine responses in identical twins.

Sequenced sample: PBMCs. The source is a woman between 18 and 29 years old in good health. Each CDR3 is given with its conserved first and last residue. The D gene is left open where the match is weak. Clone size is shown for a subset of rows, as once, few, many or a class of expanded clone.

d_gene | j_gene | v_gene | abundance | CDR3nt | CDR3aa
- | TRBJ2-2 | TRBV5-1 | many | TGCGCCAGCAGCTTGGATGGGACCGGGGAGCTGTTTTTT | CASSLDGTGELFF
- | TRBJ1-4 | TRBV21-1 | - | TGTGCCAGCAGCAAAATGTGGCATTGGACGCCCGAAAAACTGTTTTTT | CASSKMWHWTPEKLFF
- | TRBJ2-2 | TRBV27 | few | TGTGCCAGCAGTTTATCTTCTTCTTTCGGATTAACCGGGGAGCTGTTTTTT | CASSLSSSFGLTGELFF
- | TRBJ2-5 | TRBV5-1 | few | TGCGCCAGCAGTCATACTGGACTAGGGGGGCCGGAGACCCAGTACTTC | CASSHTGLGGPETQYF
TRBD1 | TRBJ1-1 | TRBV5-1 | few | TGCGCCAGCAGCGGAGAGGGACAGGGAACCACTGAAGCTTTCTTT | CASSGEGQGTTEAFF
- | TRBJ2-3 | TRBV12-3/TRBV12-4 | few | TGTGCCAGCAACCTCCGACAGACAGATACGCAGTATTTT | CASNLRQTDTQYF
- | TRBJ2-3 | TRBV7-9 | few | TGTGCCAGCAGCTGGAACCTGTTTACGCAGTATTTT | CASSWNLFTQYF
TRBD2 | TRBJ2-7 | TRBV29-1 | many | TGCAGCGTTGTGCTAGCGGGAGGAACGGGCTACGAGCAGTACTTC | CSVVLAGGTGYEQYF
TRBD2 | TRBJ2-1 | TRBV6-5 | many | TGTGCCAGCAGTTACTCGTTAATTGGTAGCGGGAGTAGGAATGAGCAGTTCTTC | CASSYSLIGSGSRNEQFF
- | TRBJ2-2 | TRBV2 | few | TGTGCCAGCAGTGGGCCCCAGAGGGCACGCGGGGAGCTGTTTTTT | CASSGPQRARGELFF
- | TRBJ2-7 | TRBV12-3/TRBV12-4 | few | TGTGCCAGCAGGCGCCTCGGGACACGTATTTCCGAGCAGTACTTC | CASRRLGTRISEQYF
- | TRBJ2-3 | TRBV7-8 | - | TGTGCCAGCAGCTCCCACGGAAACGGGGCCTTACGGTATTTT | CASSSHGNGALRYF
TRBD2 | TRBJ2-2 | TRBV7-8 | - | TGTGCCAGCAGCATTAGGCTAGCGGGAGAGCGGCACACCGGGGAGCTGTTTTTT | CASSIRLAGERHTGELFF
TRBD1 | TRBJ2-2 | TRBV11-1 | few | TGTGCCAGCAGCCCAGGATCGTCCGCCTTGTACAGGGGGCCGAACACCGGGGAGCTGTTTTTT | CASSPGSSALYRGPNTGELFF
- | TRBJ1-1 | TRBV5-5 | - | TGTGCCAGCAGCTTTGACGGCCTGAACACTGAAGCTTTCTTT | CASSFDGLNTEAFF
- | TRBJ2-7 | TRBV6-2/TRBV6-3 | few | TGTGCCAGCAGTTACTCGACAGTAAACTACGAGCAGTACTTC | CASSYSTVNYEQYF
- | TRBJ2-3 | TRBV3-1 | - | TGTGCCAGCAGCCAATCCCTGTCAGGGAGCACAGATACGCAGTATTTT | CASSQSLSGSTDTQYF
TRBD1 | TRBJ1-2 | TRBV20-1 | few | TGCAGTGCTAGACCTGGACAGGGGGCGCGTGGCTACACCTTC | CSARPGQGARGYTF
TRBD2 | TRBJ2-7 | TRBV19 | - | TGTGCCAGTAGACGTAGCGGGACGTCCTACGAGCAGTACTTC | CASRRSGTSYEQYF
- | TRBJ1-1 | TRBV18 | - | TGTGCCAGATCACCAGAAAAGGAAGCTTTCTTT | CARSPEKEAFF
- | TRBJ1-1 | TRBV7-9 | few | TGTGCCAGCAGCGGGGAGGGAGACATGAACACTGAAGCTTTCTTT | CASSGEGDMNTEAFF
- | TRBJ2-5 | TRBV27 | - | TGTGCCAGCAGTATCGGACAGAGGCAAGAGACCCAGTACTTC | CASSIGQRQETQYF
- | TRBJ2-3 | TRBV21-1 | - | TGTGCCAGCAGCACCCCCAAAGTCACAGATACGCAGTATTTT | CASSTPKVTDTQYF
- | TRBJ2-5 | TRBV6-5 | - | TGTGCCAGCAGTTACGGGGGGGCGCGTATTGAGACCCAGTACTTC | CASSYGGARIETQYF
- | TRBJ1-5 | TRBV28 | - | TGTGCCAGCAGCAACCCCCAGGTCCCGTGGCATTTT | CASSNPQVPWHF
- | TRBJ2-7 | TRBV4-1 | - | TGCGCCAGCAGCCAAGCTACTCGGAACTACGAGCAGTACTTC | CASSQATRNYEQYF
TRBD1 | TRBJ2-1 | TRBV19 | - | TGTGCCAGTAGTACCGGCCGGGACAGGGACTATGATGAGCAGTTCTTC | CASSTGRDRDYDEQFF
TRBD1 | TRBJ1-5 | TRBV4-1 | many | TGCGCCAGCAGCCAAGAGGACAGGTATCAGCCCCAGCATTTT | CASSQEDRYQPQHF
TRBD1 | TRBJ2-5 | TRBV12-3/TRBV12-4 | few | TGTGCCAGCAGTTCAAACAGGGGAGTTGGCGAGACCCAGTACTTC | CASSSNRGVGETQYF
- | TRBJ2-5 | TRBV28 | few | TGTGCCAGCAGACGGGCCCAAATGGAGACCCAGTACTTC | CASRRAQMETQYF
- | TRBJ2-1 | TRBV29-1 | - | TGCAGCGTCGTCGGGACGTTCTACAATGAGCAGTTCTTC | CSVVGTFYNEQFF
- | TRBJ2-3 | TRBV27 | few | TGTGCCAGCAGTTTATCAGACACAGATACGCAGTATTTT | CASSLSDTDTQYF
- | TRBJ1-1 | TRBV19 | - | TGTGCCAGTAGTATAACAGCGGAGGAACCGGCTGAAGCTTTCTTT | CASSITAEEPAEAFF
- | TRBJ1-1 | TRBV29-1 | many | TGCAGCGTTGGGGGGGCGGCTGAAGCTTTCTTT | CSVGGAAEAFF
TRBD2 | TRBJ2-2 | TRBV4-1 | few | TGCGCCAGCAGCATAGCGGGGGGGACCCGGGAGCTGTTTTTT | CASSIAGGTRELFF
TRBD1 | TRBJ1-5 | TRBV6-1 | many | TGTGCCACCCACAGGGGGCCAGATCAGCCCCAGCATTTT | CATHRGPDQPQHF
- | TRBJ2-5 | TRBV7-2 | few | TGTGCCAGCAGCTTAAGGGGGGTGGCTAGCCGACAAGAGACCCAGTACTTC | CASSLRGVASRQETQYF
TRBD1 | TRBJ2-7 | TRBV20-1 | - | TGCAGTGCTAGAGACCGACAGGGGACCGCCTACGAGCAGTACTTC | CSARDRQGTAYEQYF
TRBD1 | TRBJ1-1 | TRBV5-8 | many | TGTGCCAGCAGCCCTGGGCAGGGGGCCCTCACTGAAGCTTTCTTT | CASSPGQGALTEAFF
- | TRBJ2-2 | TRBV6-4 | many | TGTGCCAGCAGTGAAGCACTCACCGGGGAGCTGTTTTTT | CASSEALTGELFF
TRBD2 | TRBJ2-6 | TRBV10-3 | few | TGTGCCATCAGTGAAAGGATTGGAGCGGGGGGCATCTCTGGGGCCAACGTCCTGACTTTC | CAISERIGAGGISGANVLTF
TRBD1 | TRBJ1-1 | TRBV6-1 | many | TGTGCCAGCAGTGGGGACAGGGGGTACACTGAAGCTTTCTTT | CASSGDRGYTEAFF